These T cell receptor beta chains were read from a single sample in a study of T cell responses to AZD1222 COVID-19 vaccine. Measured with immunoSEQ multiplex PCR; TCRdb has only the in-frame clones, and not every one. The data contain approximately 200,000 clones, roughly 94% of them seen just once; the ten biggest clones take up around 1.5%. Sequenced here: peripheral blood, sampled 28 days after the second dose of the MenACWY control vaccine. Receptors originate from an adult who received the MenACWY meningococcal vaccine as a control. The CDR3 runs from the conserved cysteine through the conserved F or W. D genes are given only for firm matches. Size tells how often a clone was seen (once, few, many) or the class of an expanded clone, and some rows leave it out.

15	TRBJ2-1	-	-	TRBV19	CASSISRSAYNEQFF	TGTGCCAGTAGTATTTCGCGATCCGCCTACAATGAGCAGTTCTTC
14	TRBJ1-2	TRBD1	-	TRBV7-2	CASSPQGELYGYTF	TGTGCCAGCAGCCCCCAGGGGGAGCTTTATGGCTACACCTTC
14	TRBJ1-2	-	-	TRBV5-6	CASSLVADDYGYTF	TGTGCCAGCAGCTTGGTGGCAGATGACTATGGCTACACCTTC
13	TRBJ2-7	-	-	TRBV12-3/TRBV12-4	CASGKSGSYEQYF	TGTGCCAGCGGGAAGTCGGGCTCCTACGAGCAGTACTTC
13	TRBJ1-4	-	once	TRBV6-1	CASSEGPVEKLFF	TGTGCCAGCAGTGAGGGGCCGGTTGAAAAACTGTTTTTT
16	TRBJ2-7	TRBD1	once	TRBV5-6	CASSLATGLKTYEQYF	TGTGCCAGCAGCTTGGCGACAGGGCTTAAAACCTACGAGCAGTACTTC
16	TRBJ1-1	TRBD1	-	TRBV5-6	CASSLEGQGVTLEAFF	TGTGCCAGCAGCTTGGAGGGACAGGGCGTTACCCTTGAAGCTTTCTTT
15	TRBJ2-5	-	-	TRBV19	CASSIAGTNQETQYF	TGTGCCAGTAGTATAGCTGGGACAAACCAAGAGACCCAGTACTTC
13	TRBJ2-7	-	-	TRBV2	CASSAFDSYEQYF	TGTGCCAGCAGTGCTTTCGACAGTTACGAGCAGTACTTC
15	TRBJ2-2	TRBD1	-	TRBV9	CASSVEGTAYRELFF	TGTGCCAGCAGCGTAGAGGGGACAGCATACCGGGAGCTGTTTTTT
14	TRBJ2-7	TRBD2	-	TRBV6-5	CASRMGGGEYEQYF	TGTGCCAGCAGGATGGGCGGGGGGGAATACGAGCAGTACTTC
13	TRBJ2-3	-	-	TRBV7-9	CASSASNTDTQYF	TGTGCCAGCAGCGCGAGTAACACAGATACGCAGTATTTT
14	TRBJ1-4	-	few	TRBV2	CASSEGWEEEKLFF	TGTGCCAGCAGTGAAGGGTGGGAGGAAGAAAAACTGTTTTTT
14	TRBJ2-1	TRBD2	-	TRBV9	CASSPSGRYNEQFF	TGTGCCAGCAGCCCTAGCGGGAGGTACAATGAGCAGTTCTTC
13	TRBJ2-2	-	-	TRBV19	CAGAVGGTGELFF	TGTGCCGGGGCGGTAGGGGGGACCGGGGAGCTGTTTTTT
17	TRBJ1-5	-	-	TRBV15	CATSSLGKGQLNQPQHF	TGTGCCACCAGCAGCCTGGGAAAAGGACAGCTTAATCAGCCCCAGCATTTT
13	TRBJ2-2	-	-	TRBV6-5	CASSFSKTGELFF	TGTGCCAGCAGTTTTAGCAAGACAGGGGAGCTGTTTTTT
14	TRBJ2-5	-	-	TRBV28	CASSLRGREETQYF	TGTGCCAGCAGTTTGAGGGGCAGGGAAGAGACCCAGTACTTC
16	TRBJ2-7	TRBD1	-	TRBV4-1	CASSQVPGQGLYEQYF	TGCGCCAGCAGCCAAGTCCCGGGACAGGGGCTATACGAGCAGTACTTC
18	TRBJ2-3	TRBD2	-	TRBV9	CASSLGTSGGAMTDTQYF	TGTGCCAGCAGCTTAGGGACTAGCGGGGGGGCTATGACAGATACGCAGTATTTT
16	TRBJ1-6	TRBD1	-	TRBV28	CASSRKGQGNNSPLHF	TGTGCCAGCAGTAGAAAGGGACAGGGTAACAATTCACCCCTCCACTTT
16	TRBJ2-1	TRBD2	-	TRBV4-2	CASSQDNLAANNEQFF	TGTGCCAGCAGCCAAGATAATCTAGCGGCCAACAATGAGCAGTTCTTC